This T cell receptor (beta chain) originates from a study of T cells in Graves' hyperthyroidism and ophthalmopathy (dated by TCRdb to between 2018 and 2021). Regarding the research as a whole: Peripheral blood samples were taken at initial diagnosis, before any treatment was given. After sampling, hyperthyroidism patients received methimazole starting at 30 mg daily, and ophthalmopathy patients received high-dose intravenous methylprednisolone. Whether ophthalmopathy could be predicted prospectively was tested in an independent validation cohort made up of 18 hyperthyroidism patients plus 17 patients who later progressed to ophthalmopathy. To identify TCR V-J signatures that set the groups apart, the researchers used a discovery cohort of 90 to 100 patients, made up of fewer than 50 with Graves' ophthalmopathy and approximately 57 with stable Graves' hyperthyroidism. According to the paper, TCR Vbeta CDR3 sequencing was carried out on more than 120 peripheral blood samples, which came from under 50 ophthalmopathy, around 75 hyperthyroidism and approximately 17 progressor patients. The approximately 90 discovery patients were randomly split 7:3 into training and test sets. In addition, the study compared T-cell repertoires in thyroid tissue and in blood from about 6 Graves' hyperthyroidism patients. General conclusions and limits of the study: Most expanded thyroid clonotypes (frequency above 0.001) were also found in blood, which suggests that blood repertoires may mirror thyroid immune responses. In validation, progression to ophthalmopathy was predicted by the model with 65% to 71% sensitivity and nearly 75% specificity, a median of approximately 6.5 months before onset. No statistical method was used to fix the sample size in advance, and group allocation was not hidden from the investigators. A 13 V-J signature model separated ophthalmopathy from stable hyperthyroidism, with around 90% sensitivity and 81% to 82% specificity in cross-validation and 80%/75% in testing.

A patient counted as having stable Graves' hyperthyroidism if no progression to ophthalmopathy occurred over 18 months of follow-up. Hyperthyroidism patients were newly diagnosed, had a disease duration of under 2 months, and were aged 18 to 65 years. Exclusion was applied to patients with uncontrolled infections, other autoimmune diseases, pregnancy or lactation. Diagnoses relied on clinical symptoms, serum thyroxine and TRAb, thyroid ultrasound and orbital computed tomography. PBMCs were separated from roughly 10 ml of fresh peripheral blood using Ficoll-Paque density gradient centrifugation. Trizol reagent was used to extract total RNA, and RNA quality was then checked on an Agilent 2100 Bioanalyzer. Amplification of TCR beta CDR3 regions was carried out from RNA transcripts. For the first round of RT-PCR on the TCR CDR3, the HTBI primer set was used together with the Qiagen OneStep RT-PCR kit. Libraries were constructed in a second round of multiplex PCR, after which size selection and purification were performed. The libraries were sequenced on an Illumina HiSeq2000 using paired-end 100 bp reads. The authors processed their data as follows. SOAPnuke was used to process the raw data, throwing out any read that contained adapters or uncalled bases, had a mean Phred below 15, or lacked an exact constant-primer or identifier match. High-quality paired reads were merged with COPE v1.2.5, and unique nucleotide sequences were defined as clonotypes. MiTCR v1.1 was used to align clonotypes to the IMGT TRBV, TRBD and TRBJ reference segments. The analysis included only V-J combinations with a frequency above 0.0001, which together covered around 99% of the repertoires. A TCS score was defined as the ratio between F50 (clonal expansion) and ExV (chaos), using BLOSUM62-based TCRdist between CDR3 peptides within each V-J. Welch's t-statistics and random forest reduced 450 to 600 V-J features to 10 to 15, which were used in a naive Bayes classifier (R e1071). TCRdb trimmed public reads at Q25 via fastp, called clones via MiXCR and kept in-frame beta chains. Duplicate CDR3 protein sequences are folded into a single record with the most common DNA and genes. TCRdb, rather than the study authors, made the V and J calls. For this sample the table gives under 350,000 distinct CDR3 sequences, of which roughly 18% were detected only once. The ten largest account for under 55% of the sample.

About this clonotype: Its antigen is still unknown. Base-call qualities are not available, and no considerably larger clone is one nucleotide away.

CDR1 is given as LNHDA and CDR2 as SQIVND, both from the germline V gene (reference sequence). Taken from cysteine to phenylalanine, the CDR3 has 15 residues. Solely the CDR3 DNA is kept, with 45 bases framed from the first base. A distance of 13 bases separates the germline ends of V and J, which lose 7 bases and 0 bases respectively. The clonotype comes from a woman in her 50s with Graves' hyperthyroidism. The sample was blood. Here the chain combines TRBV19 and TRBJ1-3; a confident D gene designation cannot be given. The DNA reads TGTGCCAGTACCAGGACTGCCAGCTCTGGAAACACCATATATTTT. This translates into CASTRTASSGNTIYF.